The 11 T cell receptor beta chains below all came from one sample that was sequenced in a study of cytomegalovirus exposure and HLA in healthy donors. 13 Jbeta primers and 60 Vbeta primers were used for the PCR. Some clones are missing from TCRdb's copy, which holds only in-frame ones; the method was immunoSEQ multiplex PCR. Here the sample spans 160,000 or so clones, roughly 79% being singletons. The sample consisted of PBMCs. The receptors here all came from a woman aged 45 to 65 in good health and CMV-seronegative.

The chain combines TRBV5-1 with TRBJ2-7, with TRBD2 identical over 11 bases. This CDR3 contains 15 residues. Losses at the gene ends were 4 bases for V and 3 bases for J; bases not matched to a gene: 6. Germline values: CDR1 SGHRS, CDR2 YFSETQ. CDR3 in amino acids: CASSLGTSGVYEQYF. The CDR3 DNA follows: TGCGCCAGCAGCCTGGGGACTAGCGGTGTCTACGAGCAGTACTTC.

The V and J genes are TRBV6-6 and TRBJ2-7, with a weak D call TRBD2 (6 bases). This CDR3 region has 13 residues. Trimming removed 7 bases from V and 3 bases from J, with 13 bases in between. The germline V gene has CDR1 MNHNY and CDR2 SVGAGI (reference sequence). CDR3 DNA sequence: TGTGCCAGCAAAGGCGGGGCGGACTACGAGCAGTACTTC. It codes for CASKGGADYEQYF.

The chain links TRBV23-1 to TRBJ2-5; 10 nucleotides align to TRBD1. TRBV23-1 belongs to the ORF category, with a function that is uncertain. The CDR3 consists of 15 residues. V dropped 4 bases and J dropped 2; count of bases not matched to a gene: 4. The DNA for the CDR3 is TGCGCCAGCAGTCGCGGGACAGGGGATCAAGAGACCCAGTACTTC. This encodes CASSRGTGDQETQYF.

The chain has TRBV28 and TRBJ1-4; TRBD1 aligns across 7 bases. V lost 7 bases and J lost 8; bases outside the gene matches: 13. Per germline, CDR1 MDHEN and CDR2 SYDVKM. The CDR3 contains 15 residues. For the CDR3, the DNA is TGTGCCAGCACCCAGGACAGGCTGGGTGGGGAAAAACTGTTTTTT. Protein sequence: CASTQDRLGGEKLFF.

This clone was detected only once. The chain couples TRBV4-3 to TRBJ2-7; perhaps TRBD1 as D (6 bases). With 1 base removed from V and 4 bases from J, the gap between germline ends came to 14 bases. The CDR3 extends over 15 amino acids. Germline CDR1 reads LGHNA; CDR2 reads YSLEER. The CDR3 protein is CASSQAAQGVYEQYF. The CDR3 DNA reads as TGCGCCAGCAGCCAAGCAGCACAGGGAGTTTACGAGCAGTACTTC.

The CDR3 region is CASSKVGIGGSGTEAFF. CDR3 nucleotides: TGTGCCAGCAGCAAAGTCGGAATTGGGGGCAGTGGCACTGAAGCTTTCTTT. The rearrangement joins TRBV21-1 to TRBJ1-1; the table gives TRBD1 as D, unverified against the DNA. TRBV21-1 is designated a pseudogene. The length of the CDR3 is 17 residues.

This chain connects TRBV4-3 to TRBJ1-4; D possibly corresponds to TRBD1 (6 bases). The CDR3 extends over 18 amino acids. The germline V gene has CDR1 LGHNA and CDR2 YSLEER. With 6 bases removed from V and 2 bases from J, the gap between germline ends came to 22 bases. CDR3 in amino acids: CASSRQEVAFATNEKLFF. The CDR3 coding sequence is TGCGCCAGCAGTCGACAGGAGGTCGCCTTCGCTACTAATGAAAAACTGTTTTTT.

This clone came up once. The chain employs TRBV4-3 and TRBJ1-1; D call uncertain. The CDR3 spans 15 residues. Germline V gene lookup returns CDR1 LGHNA and CDR2 YSLEER. The V end lost 0 bases, the J end lost 4 bases, and 12 bases lay between the germline ends. The CDR3 protein is CASSQDPRLITEAFF. CDR3 in DNA: TGCGCCAGCAGCCAAGATCCCAGGTTGATCACTGAAGCTTTCTTT.

The chain employs TRBV11-1 and TRBJ1-2; TRBD1 aligns across 9 bases. V dropped 5 bases and J dropped 2; count of bases not matched to a gene: 3. CDR1 and CDR2 (germline): SGHAT, FQDESV (reference sequence). The CDR3 has 14 amino acids. The CDR3, as DNA: TGTGCCAGCAGCCCCGGGACAGGGAACTATGGCTACACCTTC. It codes for CASSPGTGNYGYTF.

This clone was detected a few times. V and J are TRBV21-1 and TRBJ2-3; the table's D call TRBD2 went unverified against the DNA. TRBV21-1 is described as a pseudogene. This CDR3 has 18 amino acids. The CDR3 coding sequence is TGTGCCAGCACCAAGGGTACTAGCGGGAATTTGAACACAGATACGCAGTATTTT. It codes for CASTKGTSGNLNTDTQYF.

This clone was picked up a small number of times. The chain employs TRBV10-1 and TRBJ2-3; D might be TRBD2 (6 bases). The length of the CDR3 is 14 residues. V gave up 3 bases and J gave up 3 bases, with 10 bases separating them. CDR1 is WNHNN, CDR2 SYGVQD, per germline (reference sequence). This CDR3 is CASSDGGATDTQYF. In DNA, the CDR3 is TGCGCCAGCAGTGACGGGGGTGCTACAGATACGCAGTATTTT.